The clone carrying this TCR beta chain was counted many times. Antigen specificity is unknown. RNA transcripts served as template for amplifying TCR beta CDR3 sequences. An initial RT-PCR round employing HTBI primers preceded a second-round multiplex PCR. TCRdb re-analysed the multiplex PCR reads in MiXCR, keeping a single row per CDR3 protein. This repertoire shows just over 600,000 distinct CDR3 sequences, about 24% found once; its top ten account for roughly 7.4%. The sample is drawn from a study of Graves' ophthalmopathy and Graves' hyperthyroidism. Study background: Peripheral blood was gathered at first diagnosis, ahead of any treatment whatsoever.

Study-wide results and limits: The authors also found most expanded thyroid clonotypes above 0.001 frequency in blood.

The origin of this receptor is a woman between 18 and 29 years old with stable Graves' hyperthyroidism. Some clones in this sample may be carry-over from other donors' samples. The sample taken for sequencing was peripheral blood.

The DNA of the CDR3 is TGTGCCAGCAGCCGGGAAAAATACGAGCAGTACTTC. Protein product: CASSREKYEQYF. The chain employs TRBV7-8 and TRBJ2-7, with a weak D call TRBD2 (5 bases). V was trimmed by 5 bases and J by 4 bases, leaving 9 bases between them. This CDR3 is 12 amino acids long. Germline CDR1 SGHVS, CDR2 FQNEAQ.